Included here is one TCR beta chain sequence, with context. Its antigen is undetermined. The sample comes from a study of T cell responses to AZD1222 COVID-19 vaccine. In the study overall: Both about-4-week and about-12-week second-dose recipients were combined.

Measured with immunoSEQ multiplex PCR; TCRdb has only the in-frame clones, and not every one. Counted here are some 120,000 clones, about 89% occurring once; the ten biggest clones make up approximately 28%. General study points: Baseline serostatus was positive in only five to seven AZD1222 recipients. Clonal diversity was possibly underestimated, and white British individuals and females predominated among donors. Breadth and depth of Spike-specific TCRs rose after two AZD1222 doses.

Trimming at V came to 4 bases and at J to 7 bases, leaving 6 bases not matched to a gene. This CDR3 has 15 amino acids. Germline V lookup: CDR1 LGHDT, CDR2 YNNKEL (reference sequence). The sequence derives from an adult in good health. The sample was peripheral blood, taken on day 0 of AZD1222 vaccination. The V call is TRBV3-1 (or the pseudogene TRBV3-2), the J call TRBJ2-1; the match to TRBD2 covers 11 bases. CDR3 sequence: CASSLSGGARNEQFF. The CDR3 nucleotides are TGTGCCAGCAGCCTTAGCGGGGGGGCGCGTAATGAGCAGTTCTTC.